This entry lists 31 T cell receptor beta chains sequenced from one sample in a study of CD8 T cells in Susac syndrome. A quantity of roughly 0.5 to 1 ug RNA underwent reverse transcription using random hexamers. Using its own MiXCR run on the immunoSEQ multiplex PCR reads, TCRdb lists one record per CDR3 protein. Found here are almost 450,000 distinct CDR3 sequences, around 85% of them singletons; the top ten hold 0.12%. The sequenced sample consisted of CD8+ T cells from PBMCs. The receptors derive from a human donor with multiple sclerosis.

This clonotype was detected only once. The chain recombines TRBV27 with TRBJ2-7; 9 nucleotides line up with TRBD2. The CDR3 length is 18 residues. J lost 4 bases, V lost 2 bases, and 15 bases had no gene match. CDR1 is MNHEY, CDR2 SMNVEV, per germline (reference sequence). In DNA, the CDR3 is TGTGCCAGCAGTTTACCTTTAGCTAGCGGGGCCGTAGGATACGAGCAGTACTTC. Translating gives CASSLPLASGAVGYEQYF.

The V gene is TRBV19, the J gene TRBJ1-2; no clear D gene. Trimming cost V 2 bases and J 2 bases, with 12 bases left between them. The germline CDR1 and CDR2 sequences are LNHDA and SQIVND (reference sequence). The CDR3 extends over 15 amino acids. In nucleotides, the CDR3 is TGTGCCAGTAGTATAATTTTAGGTACCAACTATGGCTACACCTTC. It codes for CASSIILGTNYGYTF. Filled out from reference TRBV19 and TRBJ1-2, the complete variable domain reads DGGITQSPKYLFRKEGQNVTLSCEQNLNHDAMYWYRQDPGQGLRLIYYSQIVNDFQKGDIAEGYSVSREKKESFPLTVTSAQKNPTAFYLCASSIILGTNYGYTFGSGTRLTVV.

The V call is TRBV27, the J call TRBJ2-7, with 8 bases fitting TRBD2. The V gene's germline CDR1 is MNHEY and CDR2 SMNVEV (reference sequence). Germline trimming cut 6 bases from V and 2 bases from J; bases unmatched to any gene: 9. This CDR3 region has 15 residues. The CDR3 bases are TGTGCCAGCAGCAGTCTAGCGGGCCGACCCTACGAGCAGTACTTC. Translating it yields CASSSLAGRPYEQYF.

The CDR3 here is CASSSSLHYEQYF. The DNA for the CDR3 is TGTGCCAGCAGCTCCAGTCTCCACTACGAGCAGTACTTC. The rearrangement joins TRBV5-4 to TRBJ2-7, with D unclear. Trimming removed 3 bases from V and 3 bases from J, with 10 bases in between. From germline, CDR1 is SGHNT and CDR2 YYREEE (reference sequence). The CDR3 runs 13 residues.

This chain connects TRBV27 to TRBJ1-6; D unresolved. The CDR3 runs 13 residues. Trimming shortened V by 6 bases and J by 10 bases, and 13 bases separated the two germline ends. CDR1 is MNHEY and CDR2 is SMNVEV in the germline V gene (reference sequence). This CDR3 reads CASRKAEESPLHF. DNA of the CDR3: TGTGCCAGCAGAAAGGCGGAGGAGTCACCCCTCCACTTT.

This clonotype was seen only a few times. The genes are TRBV16 and TRBJ2-1; D ambiguous. V dropped 2 bases and J dropped 8 bases, with 13 bases sitting between them. The CDR3 has 14 residues. Germline V gene lookup returns CDR1 KGHSY and CDR2 FQNENV. The CDR3 bases are TGTGCCAGCAGCCAAGTGAGAGCAAACGATGAGCAGTTCTTC. Translation: CASSQVRANDEQFF.

The chain joins TRBV4-1 to TRBJ2-7, with 10 bases that match TRBD1. This CDR3 has 15 residues. Germline V CDR1 and CDR2: MGHRA, YSYEKL. V dropped 5 bases and J dropped 2; count of bases not matched to a gene: 6. The CDR3 loop is CASSNRDRGPYEQYF. The DNA of the CDR3 is TGCGCCAGCAGCAACCGGGACAGGGGCCCCTACGAGCAGTACTTC.

The chain links TRBV3-1 to TRBJ1-2, with D hard to call. Germline V CDR1 and CDR2: LGHDT, YNNKEL (reference sequence). The CDR3 is 13 amino acids. V was cut by 7 bases and J by 0 bases, with 9 bases left in between. The CDR3 DNA reads TGTGCCAGCACCCCGGAATCTAACTATGGCTACACCTTC. This sequence encodes CASTPESNYGYTF.

The V gene is TRBV11-2, the J gene TRBJ2-7; 7 bases align to TRBD1. The CDR3 runs to 14 residues. Germline V gene lookup returns CDR1 SGHAT and CDR2 FQNNGV. Trimming took 0 bases from V and 6 from J; bases not matched to a gene: 5. CDR3 loop: CASSLDTGVGEQYF. DNA for the CDR3: TGTGCCAGCAGCTTAGATACAGGGGTCGGCGAGCAGTACTTC.

The chain is built from TRBV7-9 and TRBJ2-5, with D possibly matching TRBD2 (5 bases). Germline values: CDR1 SEHNR, CDR2 FQNEAQ (reference sequence). This CDR3 region has 16 residues. Trimming removed 5 bases from V and 0 bases from J, with 16 bases in between. The CDR3 region has the DNA TGTGCCAGCAGCCAAACAGCAGCGGTGGACCAAGAGACCCAGTACTTC. It codes for CASSQTAAVDQETQYF.

Note on this clonotype: Mismatch with germline at one junction end may stem from a read error. The rearrangement links TRBV5-4 to TRBJ2-7; D possibly corresponds to TRBD1 (6 bases). CDR1 is SGHNT, CDR2 YYREEE, per germline (reference sequence). CDR3 length: 14 residues. The CDR3 nucleotides read TGTGCCAGCAGCCAAGGGGACATGGAAGTGGAGCTGTACTTC. Translating gives CASSQGDMEVELYF.

A few counts support this clonotype. V is TRBV27 and J is TRBJ2-3, with D possibly being TRBD2 (6 bases). The germline CDR1 and CDR2 sequences are MNHEY and SMNVEV (reference sequence). The CDR3 contains 15 residues. V was clipped by 5 bases and J by 0 bases, with 12 bases between them. Here the CDR3 reads CASSPLAASTDTQYF. CDR3 nucleotide sequence: TGTGCCAGCAGTCCGTTAGCGGCTAGCACAGATACGCAGTATTTT.

The chain uses TRBV28 and TRBJ2-1; 11 nucleotides line up with TRBD1. The CDR3 has 17 amino acids. V dropped 0 bases and J dropped 3; count of bases not matched to a gene: 4. The germline CDR1 and CDR2 sequences are MDHEN and SYDVKM. The CDR3 DNA follows: TGTGCCAGCAGTTTATGGACGGGACAGGGGGTCTACAATGAGCAGTTCTTC. Protein: CASSLWTGQGVYNEQFF.

V is TRBV5-4 and J is TRBJ2-7; the D gene is possibly TRBD1 (5 bases). With 1 base removed from V and 2 bases from J, the gap between germline ends came to 19 bases. Germline CDR1 SGHNT, CDR2 YYREEE (reference sequence). This CDR3 has 17 residues. The CDR3 sequence: CASSLLAGPRLAYEQYF. The CDR3, as DNA: TGTGCCAGCAGCTTGTTGGCAGGGCCCCGACTGGCCTACGAGCAGTACTTC.

The chain has TRBV9 and TRBJ2-6, with D perhaps TRBD1 (5 bases). V lost 0 bases to trimming and J lost 0 bases, with 13 bases between them. This CDR3 is built from 18 residues. The V gene's germline CDR1 is SGDLS and CDR2 YYNGEE. The chain's CDR3 is CASSVGVGVRSGANVLTF. CDR3 in DNA: TGTGCCAGCAGCGTAGGGGTAGGGGTACGCTCTGGGGCCAACGTCCTGACTTTC.

This clonotype was detected a few times. This chain links TRBV5-1 with TRBJ2-7; TRBD1 might be the D (6 bases). V lost 4 bases and J 2 bases, leaving 16 bases between the germline ends. The CDR3 sequence is 15 residues long. Germline lookup yields CDR1 SGHRS and CDR2 YFSETQ. This CDR3 is CASSGTGIVAYEQYF. Written as DNA, the CDR3 is TGCGCCAGCAGCGGAACAGGGATCGTGGCCTACGAGCAGTACTTC. The variable domain in full, with the rest retrieved from reference TRBV5-1 and TRBJ2-7, is KAGVTQTPRYLIKTRGQQVTLSCSPISGHRSVSWYQQTPGQGLQFLFEYFSETQRNKGNFPGRFSGRQFSNSRSEMNVSTLELGDSALYLCASSGTGIVAYEQYFGPGTRLTVT.

The chain couples TRBV7-2 to TRBJ1-5, with D hard to call. The CDR3 extends over 16 amino acids. V lost 1 base and J 1 base, leaving 11 bases between the germline ends. Per germline, CDR1 SGHTA and CDR2 FQGNSA. CDR3 residues: CASSLGSGESNQPQHF. Written as DNA, the CDR3 is TGTGCCAGCAGCTTAGGGTCCGGGGAGAGCAATCAGCCCCAGCATTTT.

CDR3 nucleotides: TGCAGCGTTGAAGGGGCGGCAGGTGAGGATACCTCCTACGAGCAGTACTTC. It codes for CSVEGAAGEDTSYEQYF. The gene calls are TRBV29-1 and TRBJ2-7; D call uncertain. Germline-derived CDR1 and CDR2 are SQVTM and ANQGSEA. CDR3 size: 17 residues. Trimming stripped 1 base from V and 0 bases from J, with 19 bases between.

The chain uses TRBV28 and TRBJ2-3; D perhaps matches TRBD2 (6 bases). The CDR3 contains 18 residues. Germline V CDR1 and CDR2: MDHEN, SYDVKM. The V end lost 3 bases, the J end lost 2 bases, and 21 bases lay between the germline ends. CDR3 sequence reads: CASSFELLSSVDTDTQYF. In DNA, the CDR3 is TGTGCCAGCAGTTTTGAGCTTCTTTCTAGCGTCGACACAGATACGCAGTATTTT.

V gene TRBV19 combines with J gene TRBJ2-5; D is undetermined. Trimming removed 7 bases from V and 4 bases from J, with 13 bases in between. Germline loops: CDR1 LNHDA, CDR2 SQIVND (reference sequence). The CDR3 is 13 residues long. CDR3 in DNA: TGTGCCAGTACCACCTCCCTGGGAGAGACCCAGTACTTC. Its protein is CASTTSLGETQYF.

The J gene is TRBJ1-1, the V gene TRBV11-2, with D tentatively TRBD1 (5 bases). Germline lookup yields CDR1 SGHAT and CDR2 FQNNGV. The CDR3 is 11 amino acids. V shed 9 bases and J shed 11 bases, with 16 bases lying between them. CDR3 residues: CASQGGKEAFF. CDR3 coding DNA: TGTGCCAGTCAGGGCGGGAAAGAGGCTTTCTTT.

The V gene is TRBV3-1, the J gene TRBJ2-7; 7 bases fit TRBD2. The CDR3 contains 16 residues. V shed 4 bases, J shed 0 bases, and the junction held 9 bases outside the gene matches. CDR1 and CDR2 (germline): LGHDT, YNNKEL (reference sequence). The CDR3 here is CASSPILADGSYEQYF. Written as DNA, the CDR3 is TGTGCCAGCAGCCCCATCCTAGCGGACGGCTCCTACGAGCAGTACTTC.

V gene TRBV7-9 combines with J gene TRBJ2-1; perhaps D is TRBD1 or TRBD2 (5 bases each). Deletions cut 5 bases from V and 0 bases from J, with 11 bases between. In germline, CDR1 is SEHNR, CDR2 FQNEAQ (reference sequence). The CDR3 sequence is 15 residues long. CDR3 nucleotides: TGTGCCAGCAGCCAAGGGGACCACTCCTACAATGAGCAGTTCTTC. Translated, it gives CASSQGDHSYNEQFF. Using reference TRBV7-9 and TRBJ2-1 for the parts outside the CDR3, the full variable domain is DTGVSQNPRHKITKRGQNVTFRCDPISEHNRLYWYRQTLGQGPEFLTYFQNEAQLEKSRLLSDRFSAERPKGSFSTLEIQRTEQGDSAMYLCASSQGDHSYNEQFFGPGTRLTVL.

This clonotype has a handful of counts. The chain carries TRBV6-1 and TRBJ1-2; no clear D gene. The CDR3 covers 13 residues. The germline V gene encodes CDR1 MNHNS and CDR2 SASEGT. V was trimmed by 7 bases and J by 3 bases, leaving 12 bases between them. As DNA, the CDR3 is TGTGCCAGCACTCCTTGGCAGTACTATGGCTACACCTTC. The encoded protein is CASTPWQYYGYTF.

This rearrangement joins TRBV4-1 to TRBJ2-1; D gene ambiguous. CDR3 size: 14 residues. The germline gives CDR1 MGHRA, CDR2 YSYEKL. The V end was cut by 2 bases, the J end by 5 bases, with 10 bases between. The CDR3 protein is CASSQLLRDNEQFF. CDR3 nucleotide sequence: TGCGCCAGCAGCCAACTTCTCCGGGACAATGAGCAGTTCTTC.

This chain joins TRBV12-3 or TRBV12-4 and TRBJ2-2, with D hard to call. V gave up 1 base and J gave up 4 bases, with 4 bases separating them. This CDR3 is built from 13 residues. The CDR3 spells CASSLEFTGELFF. CDR3 sequence (DNA): TGTGCCAGCAGTTTAGAGTTCACCGGGGAGCTGTTTTTT.

This chain's CDR3 is CASSGEGPYEQFF. CDR3 DNA sequence: TGTGCCAGCAGTGGGGAGGGCCCCTATGAGCAGTTCTTC. V gene TRBV9 combines with J gene TRBJ2-1; 7 bases match TRBD2. The CDR3 is made up of 13 amino acids. The V segment lost 5 bases and the J segment 8 bases; nucleotides outside the gene matches: 7. From germline, CDR1 is SGDLS and CDR2 YYNGEE.

This chain links TRBV11-2 with TRBJ2-2; 9 bases align to TRBD2. J gave up 6 bases and V 0 bases, and 5 bases lay outside the gene matches. The CDR3 runs to 16 residues. CDR1 and CDR2 (germline): SGHAT, FQNNGV. The CDR3 bases are TGTGCCAGCAGCTTAGAGGGTAGCGGGAGCGCCGGGGAGCTGTTTTTT. It translates to CASSLEGSGSAGELFF.

The chain's CDR3 is CASSPLPGQEGWINTEAFF. The CDR3 bases are TGTGCCAGCAGCCCATTACCGGGACAGGAAGGGTGGATAAACACTGAAGCTTTCTTT. This chain links TRBV3-1 with TRBJ1-1; 8 nucleotides agree with TRBD1. The V gene's germline CDR1 is LGHDT and CDR2 YNNKEL (reference sequence). Trimming at V came to 4 bases and at J to 2 bases, leaving 18 bases not matched to a gene. This CDR3 is built from 19 residues.

The chain combines TRBV6-1 with TRBJ2-7; possibly TRBD1 or TRBD2 for D (5 bases each). Trimming cost V 10 bases and J 2 bases, with 15 bases left between them. The CDR3 sequence is 13 residues long. Per the germline V gene, CDR1 is MNHNS and CDR2 is SASEGT. CDR3 coding DNA: TGTGCCACCTTGGGGGACGGTGCCTACGAGCAGTACTTC. Translated, it gives CATLGDGAYEQYF.

The J gene is TRBJ1-5, the V gene TRBV10-2; 8 positions agree with TRBD1. After removal of 0 bases from V and 7 bases from J, the junction contained 5 bases not matched to a gene. The CDR3 sequence is 15 residues long. Germline CDR1 WSHSY, CDR2 SAAADI. CDR3 region: CASSESTGAKQPQHF. In DNA form, the CDR3 reads TGCGCCAGCAGTGAGTCGACAGGGGCAAAACAGCCCCAGCATTTT.